These T cell receptor beta chains were read from a single sample in a study of CD8+ T cells in alopecia areata. The repertoire was sequenced with immunoSEQ multiplex PCR; TCRdb's copy has only in-frame clones and lacks some. The table includes around 130,000 clones, roughly 61% detected once. The sequencing here drew on CD4+ T cells sorted from blood, taken at week 0. Receptors originate from a human donor with alopecia areata. Both conserved end residues are part of each CDR3. Each record gives: CDR3 protein, J gene, V gene.

CASSFPTGSSGNTIYF | TRBJ1-3 | TRBV5-4
CASSPTGDMGNTGELFF | TRBJ2-2 | TRBV9
CASSIVPYEQYF | TRBJ2-7 | TRBV19
CASSIRTGGWLNTEAFF | TRBJ1-1 | TRBV5-6
CASRSGTPSSYNSPLHF | TRBJ1-6 | TRBV19
CASSPSMQETQYF | TRBJ2-5 | TRBV18
CASSLGTGARGYNEQFF | TRBJ2-1 | TRBV11-3
CASSPGVGASNQPQHF | TRBJ1-5 | TRBV9
CASSLRLGASTYEQYF | TRBJ2-7 | TRBV7-2
CASSDEWQGGDTQYF | TRBJ2-3 | TRBV25-1
CASSPSQGLGANVLTF | TRBJ2-6 | TRBV18
CASSLAGGSMNEQFF | TRBJ2-1 | TRBV5-1
CASSLSYDATNEKLFF | TRBJ1-4 | TRBV5-1
CASSVGPSPNEQFF | TRBJ2-1 | TRBV9
CASTYIETGISGANVLTF | TRBJ2-6 | TRBV4-3
CATSRGTDLLAKNIQYF | TRBJ2-4 | TRBV15
CASSSLRHKDNEQFF | TRBJ2-1 | TRBV18
CASSGRAGDTEAFF | TRBJ1-1 | TRBV2
CASSKDRMLPEAFF | TRBJ1-1 | TRBV28
CASSRRAGRLPPYTF | TRBJ1-2 | TRBV6-6
CASSFGQGASYEQYF | TRBJ2-7 | TRBV5-1
CASRPGTGYNTEAFF | TRBJ1-1 | TRBV5-1
CASSLTRSYNSPLHF | TRBJ1-6 | TRBV7-3